This T cell receptor beta chain was obtained from a study of OX40 agonist ivuxolimab in advanced cancers. About the study: Patients enrolled in dose escalation were diagnosed with hepatocellular carcinoma, melanoma, renal cell or head and neck cancer.

This clone was found once. Clones were sequenced by immunoSEQ multiplex PCR, and TCRdb holds only the in-frame ones, with some missing. The sample holds under 85,000 clones; 90% to 95% are singletons and the top ten take approximately 0.69%. With baseline, cycle 4 day 1, and cycle 7 day 1 as timepoints, blood was sampled. Looked up from germline, CDR1 is SQVTM and CDR2 is ANQGSEA. V was clipped by 7 bases and J by 4 bases; unmatched bases: 13. CDR3 size: 16 residues. The chain couples TRBV29-1 to TRBJ1-1; 12 bases agree with TRBD1. This receptor was taken from an adult with an advanced solid tumor such as melanoma, head and neck, liver or kidney cancer. Sample: CD4+ or CD8+ T cells sorted from blood, taken in a trial of the OX40 agonist ivuxolimab. CDR3 nucleotide sequence: TGCAGCGGGGGGGGAGGGACAGGGGGCTCAGGCACTGAAGCTTTCTTT. Translated: CSGGGGTGGSGTEAFF.